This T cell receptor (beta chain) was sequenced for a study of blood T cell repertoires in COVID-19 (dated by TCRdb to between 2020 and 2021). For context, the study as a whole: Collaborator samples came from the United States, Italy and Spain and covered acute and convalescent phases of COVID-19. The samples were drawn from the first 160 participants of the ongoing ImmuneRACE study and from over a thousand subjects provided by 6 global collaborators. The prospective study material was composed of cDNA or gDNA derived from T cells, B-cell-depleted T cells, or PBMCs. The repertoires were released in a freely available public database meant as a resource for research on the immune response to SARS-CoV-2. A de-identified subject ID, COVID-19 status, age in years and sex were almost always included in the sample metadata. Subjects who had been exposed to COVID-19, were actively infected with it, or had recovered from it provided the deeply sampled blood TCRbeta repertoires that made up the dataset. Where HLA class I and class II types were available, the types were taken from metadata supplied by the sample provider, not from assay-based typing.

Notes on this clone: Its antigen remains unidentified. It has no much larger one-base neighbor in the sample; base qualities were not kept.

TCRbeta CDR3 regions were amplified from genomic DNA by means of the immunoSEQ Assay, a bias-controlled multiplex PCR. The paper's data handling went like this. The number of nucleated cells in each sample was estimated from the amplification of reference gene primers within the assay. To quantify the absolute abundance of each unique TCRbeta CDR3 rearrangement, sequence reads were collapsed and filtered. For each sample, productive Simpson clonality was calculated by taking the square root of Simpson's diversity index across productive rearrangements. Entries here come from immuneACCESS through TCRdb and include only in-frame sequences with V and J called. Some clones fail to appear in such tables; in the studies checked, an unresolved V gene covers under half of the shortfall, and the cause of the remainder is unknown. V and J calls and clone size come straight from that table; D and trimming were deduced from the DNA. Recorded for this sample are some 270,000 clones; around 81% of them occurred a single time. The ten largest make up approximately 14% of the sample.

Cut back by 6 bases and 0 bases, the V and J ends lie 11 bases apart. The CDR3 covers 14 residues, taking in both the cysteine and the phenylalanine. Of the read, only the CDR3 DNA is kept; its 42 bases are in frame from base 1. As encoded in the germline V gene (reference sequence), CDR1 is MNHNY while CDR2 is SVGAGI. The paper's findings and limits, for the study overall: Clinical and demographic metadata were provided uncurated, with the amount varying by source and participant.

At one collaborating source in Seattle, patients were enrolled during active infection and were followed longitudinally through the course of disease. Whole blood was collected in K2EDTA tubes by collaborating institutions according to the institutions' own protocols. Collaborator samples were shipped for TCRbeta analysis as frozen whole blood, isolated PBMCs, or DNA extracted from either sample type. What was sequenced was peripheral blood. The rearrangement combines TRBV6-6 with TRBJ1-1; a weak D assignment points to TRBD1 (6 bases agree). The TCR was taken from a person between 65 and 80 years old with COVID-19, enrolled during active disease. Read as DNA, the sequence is TGTGCCAGCAGCAGGGACAAGTTGAACACTGAAGCTTTCTTT. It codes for CASSRDKLNTEAFF.